The clone carrying this TCR beta chain was detected only once. Original data processing: Amplifying reference gene primers gave estimates of nucleated cell counts. Using immunoSEQ multiplex PCR, the repertoire was profiled, and TCRdb retains in-frame clones only, with some absent. V and J calls and clone size are given by that table; D and trimming were obtained from the DNA. The sample lists roughly 39,000 clones; roughly 86% were seen once. The source of the sample is a study of blood T cell repertoires in COVID-19. Study-level background: Sources were T cells, B-cell-depleted T cells, or PBMCs; the material itself was cDNA or gDNA.

This CDR3 has 17 amino acids. Trimming took 5 bases from V and 4 from J, leaving 18 bases between them. The germline V gene encodes CDR1 SEHNR and CDR2 FQNEAQ (reference sequence). Sequenced: peripheral blood. The V gene is TRBV7-9, the J gene TRBJ2-6; tentatively, D is TRBD1 (6 bases). This receptor was obtained from a man between 50 and 59 years old in a cohort sampled during active COVID-19. The chain's CDR3 is CASSLELGAPGANVLTF. In DNA form, the CDR3 reads TGTGCCAGCAGCCTAGAACTGGGGGCGCCCGGGGCCAACGTCCTGACTTTC.